The next 14 T cell receptor beta chains were all read from a single sample in a study of cytomegalovirus exposure and HLA in healthy donors (dated by TCRdb to about 2017). The method was the immunoSEQ multiplex PCR assay. The multiplex PCR relied on a mix of 60 forward primers for TCR Vbeta segments and 13 reverse primers for TCR Jbeta segments. Not all clones reach the TCRdb copy of this immuneACCESS table, which keeps in-frame sequences only. Checked studies attribute under half of the gap to unresolved V genes and leave the rest unexplained. This sample is represented by 140,000 to 150,000 clones; about three fifths of them were singletons. Roughly 1.8% of the sample is taken by the ten largest. Sequences were obtained from PBMCs. The receptors were gathered from a male donor in good health and CMV-seronegative.

The V gene is TRBV6-1, the J gene TRBJ2-7, with TRBD1 matching 10 bases. The CDR3 has 15 amino acids. Losses at the gene ends were 6 bases for V and 6 bases for J; bases not matched to a gene: 11. The germline V gene has CDR1 MNHNS and CDR2 SASEGT. CDR3 in DNA: TGTGCCAGCAGGAGGTCCGCCGGGACAGGGGCCGAGCAGTACTTC. It yields the protein CASRRSAGTGAEQYF.

The chain links TRBV7-8 to TRBJ1-5, with D unclear. CDR1 and CDR2 (germline): SGHVS, FQNEAQ. Trimming took off 5 bases at V and 7 bases at J, with 21 bases between the two ends. The CDR3 consists of 16 residues. The CDR3 DNA reads as TGTGCCAGCAGCCGCCTGATGATGGAGGTACAACAGCCCCAGCATTTT. Its translation: CASSRLMMEVQQPQHF. Based on the CDR3 plus reference TRBV7-8 and TRBJ1-5, the full variable domain is GAGVSQSPRYKVAKRGQDVALRCDPISGHVSLFWYQQALGQGPEFLTYFQNEAQLDKSGLPSDRFFAERPEGSVSTLKIQRTQQEDSAVYLCASSRLMMEVQQPQHFGDGTRLSIL.

This clone was found a few times. The V gene is TRBV7-9, the J gene TRBJ1-4; no clear D gene. The ends were cut back, 7 bases at V and 1 base at J, with 13 bases in the middle. Germline V lookup: CDR1 SEHNR, CDR2 FQNEAQ (reference sequence). CDR3 size: 15 residues. CDR3 amino acids: CASTQTGRTNEKLFF. In DNA form, the CDR3 reads TGTGCCAGCACCCAAACCGGGAGAACTAATGAAAAACTGTTTTTT.

Comments on this clone: Sequence at one end of the junction differs from germline and may be a read error. The chain couples TRBV5-5 to TRBJ2-7; D call uncertain. The germline gives CDR1 SGHKS, CDR2 YYEKEE (reference sequence). This CDR3 spans 14 amino acids. CDR3 protein: CASSLVGRSYEQDF. The CDR3 nucleotides read TGTGCCAGCAGCTTGGTTGGCAGATCCTACGAGCAGGACTTC.

The chain combines TRBV11-3 with TRBJ2-1, with a tentative D call TRBD1 (6 bases). There are 14 residues in the CDR3. The V gene's germline CDR1 is SGHNT and CDR2 YENEEA. V shed 3 bases and J shed 9 bases, with 15 bases lying between them. CDR3 coding DNA: TGTGCCAGCAGCTTCAGATCAGGGGCGGGTGAGCAGTTCTTC. Protein: CASSFRSGAGEQFF. Variable domain in full (rest from reference TRBV11-3 and TRBJ2-1): EAGVVQSPRYKIIEKKQPVAFWCNPISGHNTLYWYLQNLGQGPELLIRYENEEAVDDSQLPKDRFSAERLKGVDSTLKIQPAELGDSAVYLCASSFRSGAGEQFFGPGTRLTVL.

The rearrangement uses TRBV11-3 and TRBJ2-7; a possible D gene is TRBD2 (5 bases). The V gene lost 5 bases and the J gene lost 2 bases, with 13 bases spanning the gap. Germline-derived CDR1 and CDR2 are SGHNT and YENEEA. The CDR3 totals 14 residues. The CDR3 DNA reads as TGTGCCAGCAGCGCCAGCGGCGGCCCCTACGAGCAGTACTTC. Its protein is CASSASGGPYEQYF.

The chain combines TRBV7-9 with TRBJ1-2; no clear D gene. The CDR3 is 13 residues long. V was pared by 1 base and J by 4 bases, with 7 bases between. Germline-derived CDR1 and CDR2 are SEHNR and FQNEAQ (reference sequence). The DNA of the CDR3 is TGTGCCAGCAGCTTAGTGGCTCTCTATGGCTACACCTTC. Translation: CASSLVALYGYTF.

On this clone itself: At one end, the junction sequence differs from germline, possibly due to a read error. The chain uses TRBV7-9 and TRBJ1-2, with no clear D. Germline assignment: CDR1 SEHNR and CDR2 FQNEAQ (reference sequence). The CDR3 is 14 amino acids. The CDR3 is CSSSLHFLDYGYTF. For the CDR3, the DNA is TGTTCCAGCAGCTTACACTTCCTGGACTATGGCTACACCTTC.

The chain has TRBV19 and TRBJ1-2, with D maybe TRBD1 (6 bases). Trimming took off 4 bases at V and 4 bases at J, with 13 bases between the two ends. Germline CDR1 LNHDA, CDR2 SQIVND (reference sequence). The CDR3 totals 14 residues. The CDR3 sequence is CASSRDITTYGYTF. DNA of the CDR3: TGTGCCAGTAGTAGGGACATAACCACCTATGGCTACACCTTC.

This clone was detected only a few times. The gene calls are TRBV6-6 and TRBJ2-7; no clear D. The CDR3 is made up of 11 amino acids. Germline loops: CDR1 MNHNY, CDR2 SVGAGI (reference sequence). V was trimmed by 2 bases and J by 5 bases, leaving 4 bases between them. CDR3 protein: CASSYQDEQYF. The CDR3 DNA sequence: TGTGCCAGCAGTTACCAGGACGAGCAGTACTTC.

This clone was counted a few times. V gene TRBV4-3 combines with J gene TRBJ2-1; D may be TRBD2 (5 bases). Germline CDR1 and CDR2: LGHNA and YSLEER. This CDR3 has 16 residues. V lost 1 base, J lost 8 bases, and 18 bases lay in between. CDR3 sequence (DNA): TGCGCCAGCAGCCAAGGGAAGCCCGGGAACAGCCATGAGCAGTTCTTC. This sequence encodes CASSQGKPGNSHEQFF.

V and J are TRBV10-3 and TRBJ2-3; 11 nucleotides match TRBD2. The CDR3 length is 16 residues. The germline V gene encodes CDR1 ENHRY and CDR2 SYGVKD. V shed 4 bases and J 0 bases; nucleotides not matched to a gene: 3. CDR3 protein: CAISAGTSGSTDTQYF. In DNA form, the CDR3 reads TGTGCCATCAGTGCAGGGACTAGCGGAAGCACAGATACGCAGTATTTT.

The V gene is TRBV11-1, the J gene TRBJ2-5; perhaps TRBD1 as D (5 bases). The CDR3 length is 15 residues. Germline lookup yields CDR1 SGHAT and CDR2 FQDESV (reference sequence). V was pared by 2 bases and J by 1 base, with 11 bases between. Written as DNA, the CDR3 is TGTGCCAGCAGCTTATCTGGCAGGGCCCAAGAGACCCAGTACTTC. The encoded protein is CASSLSGRAQETQYF.

V and J are TRBV7-9 and TRBJ2-1, with 8 bases lining up with TRBD2. Unmatched junction bases numbered 2, after V lost 8 bases and J lost 5 bases. Germline CDR1 is SEHNR and CDR2 is FQNEAQ (reference sequence). The CDR3 sequence is 12 residues long. CDR3 sequence (DNA): TGTGCCAGCGGGCGGGGGGACAATGAGCAGTTCTTC. Translating gives CASGRGDNEQFF.